What follows are 20 T cell receptor beta chains derived from one specimen sequenced in a study of control samples from healthy donors and cancer patients. Produced via immunoSEQ multiplex PCR; TCRdb's table is partial and in-frame only. The sample has under 90,000 clones; around 92% are singletons. Sequencing used blood. These receptors all come from a woman aged 55-69 years in good health.

This chain joins TRBV27 and TRBJ1-1; D possibly corresponds to TRBD1 (6 bases). The CDR3 length is 16 residues. Germline V lookup: CDR1 MNHEY, CDR2 SMNVEV (reference sequence). Trimming pared 2 bases from V and 0 bases from J, leaving 13 bases between. The CDR3 is CASSLKYGQLNTEAFF. CDR3 sequence (DNA): TGTGCCAGCAGTTTAAAATATGGACAGCTGAACACTGAAGCTTTCTTT.

This chain's CDR3 is CASSASGTRNTGELFF. The DNA of the CDR3 is TGCGCCAGCAGCGCCTCCGGGACTAGAAATACCGGGGAGCTGTTTTTT. The rearrangement joins TRBV5-1 to TRBJ2-2, with TRBD2 matching 8 bases. Germline V gene lookup returns CDR1 SGHRS and CDR2 YFSETQ. The trim removed 4 bases at V and 5 bases at J, leaving 10 bases unmatched. CDR3 size: 16 residues.

The rearrangement links TRBV7-6 to TRBJ2-1; 15 bases line up with TRBD2. The germline V gene has CDR1 SGHVS and CDR2 FNYEAQ. The CDR3 runs to 19 residues. After removal of 5 bases from V and 5 bases from J, the junction contained 13 bases not matched to a gene. The CDR3 is CASSPGTSGRKGGHNEQFF. The CDR3 region has the DNA TGTGCCAGCAGCCCCGGGACTAGCGGGAGGAAGGGCGGCCACAATGAGCAGTTCTTC.

The chain carries TRBV29-1 and TRBJ1-5; D gene uncertain. This CDR3 is built from 11 residues. Trimming shortened V by 3 bases and J by 7 bases, and 7 bases separated the two germline ends. From germline, CDR1 is SQVTM and CDR2 ANQGSEA. The CDR3 here is CSVEPGQPQHF. CDR3 DNA sequence: TGCAGCGTTGAGCCAGGACAGCCCCAGCATTTT.

V gene TRBV27 combines with J gene TRBJ2-7; 9 nucleotides agree with TRBD2. There are 15 residues in the CDR3. J was trimmed by 2 bases and V by 2 bases; bases with no gene match: 4. Germline CDR1 reads MNHEY; CDR2 reads SMNVEV (reference sequence). The CDR3 nucleotides read TGTGCCAGCAGTTTAGTTAGCGGGAGCCCCTACGAGCAGTACTTC. This codes for CASSLVSGSPYEQYF.

In DNA, the CDR3 is TGTGCCAGCAGCTCCGGACAGATTTATTCCGGGGAGCTGTTTTTT. Its translation is CASSSGQIYSGELFF. The chain employs TRBV5-4 and TRBJ2-2; TRBD1 is a possible D gene (6 bases). Deletions cut 3 bases from V and 6 bases from J, with 15 bases between. Germline loops: CDR1 SGHNT, CDR2 YYREEE (reference sequence). This CDR3 comprises 15 residues.

The V call is TRBV6-5, the J call TRBJ1-2, with TRBD1 matching over 7 bases. The CDR3 contains 14 residues. Trimming at V came to 6 bases and at J to 1 base, leaving 5 bases not matched to a gene. The V gene's germline CDR1 is MNHEY and CDR2 SVGAGI. The CDR3 DNA reads TGTGCCAGCAGCCCCCGGGACAGTAACTATGGCTACACCTTC. This encodes CASSPRDSNYGYTF.

J is TRBJ1-1 and V is TRBV6-5; TRBD1 is a possible D gene (5 bases). V was trimmed by 7 bases and J by 5 bases, leaving 17 bases between them. The CDR3 sequence is 14 residues long. The V gene's germline CDR1 is MNHEY and CDR2 SVGAGI. The chain's CDR3 is CASMSGEGTTEAFF. The CDR3 DNA reads as TGTGCCAGCATGTCGGGGGAGGGAACGACTGAAGCTTTCTTT.

This chain connects TRBV3-1 (or the pseudogene TRBV3-2) to TRBJ2-6; TRBD2 might be the D (6 bases). The germline V gene encodes CDR1 LGHDT and CDR2 YNNKEL (reference sequence). Trimming pared 4 bases from V and 0 bases from J, leaving 7 bases between. The CDR3 runs to 15 residues. CDR3 sequence (DNA): TGTGCCAGCAGCCTGACTAGCTCTGGGGCCAACGTCCTGACTTTC. This gives the protein CASSLTSSGANVLTF.

This clone appeared a single time. CDR3: CASSADRGSEQYF. The CDR3 DNA reads TGTGCCAGCAGCGCTGACAGGGGCAGCGAGCAGTACTTC. The rearrangement uses TRBV2 and TRBJ2-7; TRBD1 matches 8 bases. Germline CDR1 reads SNHLY; CDR2 reads FYNNEI. V lost 6 bases and J lost 6; bases outside the gene matches: 7. The CDR3 extends over 13 amino acids.

This chain connects TRBV28 to TRBJ1-6, with 7 bases fitting TRBD1. Germline CDR1 and CDR2: MDHEN and SYDVKM. Losses at the gene ends were 6 bases for V and 10 bases for J; bases not matched to a gene: 6. CDR3 length equals 13 residues. The CDR3 sequence is CASSAPGQSPLHF. The CDR3 DNA reads as TGTGCCAGCAGCGCTCCGGGACAGTCACCCCTCCACTTT. The full variable domain, rest sourced from reference TRBV28 and TRBJ1-6, is DVKVTQSSRYLVKRTGEKVFLECVQDMDHENMFWYRQDPGLGLRLIYFSYDVKMKEKGDIPEGYSVSREKKERFSLILESASTNQTSMYLCASSAPGQSPLHFGNGTRLTVT.

The rearrangement uses TRBV12-3 or TRBV12-4 and TRBJ1-3; D call uncertain. This CDR3 has 11 residues. V lost 0 bases, J lost 6 bases, and 0 bases lay in between. The DNA of the CDR3 is TGTGCCAGCAGTTTAGCAAACACCATATATTTT. Protein sequence: CASSLANTIYF.

The gene calls are TRBV5-8 and TRBJ2-7; D could derive from TRBD1 or TRBD2 (5 bases each). CDR3 size: 15 residues. V gave up 2 bases and J gave up 3 bases, with 15 bases separating them. Germline CDR1 SGHTS, CDR2 YDEGEE. The CDR3, as DNA: TGTGCCAGCAGCTTACCTGAGCGGACACTCTACGAGCAGTACTTC. It encodes CASSLPERTLYEQYF.

This chain links TRBV7-2 with TRBJ2-2, with 7 bases lining up with TRBD2. CDR3 length: 16 residues. Germline trimming cut 1 base from V and 3 bases from J; bases unmatched to any gene: 5. The germline CDR1 and CDR2 sequences are SGHTA and FQGNSA. This chain's CDR3 is CASSLGPSGYTGELFF. The CDR3 nucleotides are TGTGCCAGCAGCTTAGGTCCTAGCGGCTACACCGGGGAGCTGTTTTTT.

This sequence joins TRBV7-9 and TRBJ2-3, with TRBD1 identical over 7 bases. The germline V gene has CDR1 SEHNR and CDR2 FQNEAQ (reference sequence). V trimming: 5 bases; J trimming: 2 bases; junction bases outside the gene matches: 10. The CDR3 totals 16 residues. The CDR3 nucleotides are TGTGCCAGCAGCCAACGTAAGGGGGCCTTCACAGATACGCAGTATTTT. Translated, it gives CASSQRKGAFTDTQYF.

This clone was recorded only once. This chain joins TRBV4-2 and TRBJ2-6; TRBD1 matches 8 bases. J gave up 0 bases and V 4 bases, and 5 bases lay outside the gene matches. CDR1 and CDR2 from the germline V gene are LGHNA and YNFKEQ. This CDR3 contains 17 residues. CDR3 region: CASSRGQDASGANVLTF. CDR3 DNA sequence: TGTGCCAGCAGCCGGGGACAGGACGCCTCTGGGGCCAACGTCCTGACTTTC.

The rearrangement joins TRBV7-9 to TRBJ2-5, with D maybe TRBD1 (5 bases). Germline V lookup: CDR1 SEHNR, CDR2 FQNEAQ (reference sequence). The CDR3 has 14 residues. V dropped 4 bases and J dropped 0 bases, with 9 bases sitting between them. CDR3 coding DNA: TGTGCCAGCAGCTCAGAAGGGGACCAAGAGACCCAGTACTTC. This sequence encodes CASSSEGDQETQYF.

The DNA of the CDR3 is TGTGCCAGCAGCGTAGAGGGGATAGCGGGGGATACGCAGTATTTT. Encoded protein: CASSVEGIAGDTQYF. The gene calls are TRBV9 and TRBJ2-3, with 8 bases aligning to TRBD2. This CDR3 is 15 amino acids long. Germline loops: CDR1 SGDLS, CDR2 YYNGEE. V was clipped by 0 bases and J by 6 bases; unmatched bases: 6.

The CDR3 reads CASRLSSVWDTNYGYTF. The CDR3 region has the DNA TGTGCAAGTCGCTTAAGTTCAGTCTGGGACACCAACTATGGCTACACCTTC. The chain joins TRBV12-2 to TRBJ1-2; the table's TRBD1 call for D was not verified on the DNA. TRBV12-2 is a pseudogene segment. The CDR3 loop spans 17 amino acids.

The chain is built from TRBV7-9 and TRBJ2-3, with 13 bases that match TRBD2. Trimming cost V 5 bases and J 5 bases; bases outside gene matches: 13. Germline CDR1 reads SEHNR; CDR2 reads FQNEAQ (reference sequence). The CDR3 runs to 18 residues. CDR3 coding DNA: TGTGCCAGCAGCCAAGGGACTAGCGGGAACCCGGCGGGAGATACGCAGTATTTT. As protein: CASSQGTSGNPAGDTQYF. The full variable domain, completed using reference TRBV7-9 and TRBJ2-3, is DTGVSQNPRHKITKRGQNVTFRCDPISEHNRLYWYRQTLGQGPEFLTYFQNEAQLEKSRLLSDRFSAERPKGSFSTLEIQRTEQGDSAMYLCASSQGTSGNPAGDTQYFGPGTRLTVL.